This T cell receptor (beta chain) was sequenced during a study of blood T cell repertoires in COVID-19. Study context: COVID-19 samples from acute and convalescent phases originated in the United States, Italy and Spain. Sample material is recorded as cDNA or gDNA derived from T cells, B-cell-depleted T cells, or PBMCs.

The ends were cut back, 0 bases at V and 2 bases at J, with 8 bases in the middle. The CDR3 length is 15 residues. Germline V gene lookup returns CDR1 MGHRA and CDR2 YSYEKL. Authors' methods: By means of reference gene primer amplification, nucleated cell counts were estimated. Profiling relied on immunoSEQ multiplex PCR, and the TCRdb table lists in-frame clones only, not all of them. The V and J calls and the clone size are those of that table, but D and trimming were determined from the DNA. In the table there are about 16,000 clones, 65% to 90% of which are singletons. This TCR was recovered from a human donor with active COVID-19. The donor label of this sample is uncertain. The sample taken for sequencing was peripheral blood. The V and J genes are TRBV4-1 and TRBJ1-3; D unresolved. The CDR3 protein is CASSQDVGTGNTIYF. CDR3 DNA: TGCGCCAGCAGCCAAGATGTCGGGACTGGAAACACCATATATTTT.